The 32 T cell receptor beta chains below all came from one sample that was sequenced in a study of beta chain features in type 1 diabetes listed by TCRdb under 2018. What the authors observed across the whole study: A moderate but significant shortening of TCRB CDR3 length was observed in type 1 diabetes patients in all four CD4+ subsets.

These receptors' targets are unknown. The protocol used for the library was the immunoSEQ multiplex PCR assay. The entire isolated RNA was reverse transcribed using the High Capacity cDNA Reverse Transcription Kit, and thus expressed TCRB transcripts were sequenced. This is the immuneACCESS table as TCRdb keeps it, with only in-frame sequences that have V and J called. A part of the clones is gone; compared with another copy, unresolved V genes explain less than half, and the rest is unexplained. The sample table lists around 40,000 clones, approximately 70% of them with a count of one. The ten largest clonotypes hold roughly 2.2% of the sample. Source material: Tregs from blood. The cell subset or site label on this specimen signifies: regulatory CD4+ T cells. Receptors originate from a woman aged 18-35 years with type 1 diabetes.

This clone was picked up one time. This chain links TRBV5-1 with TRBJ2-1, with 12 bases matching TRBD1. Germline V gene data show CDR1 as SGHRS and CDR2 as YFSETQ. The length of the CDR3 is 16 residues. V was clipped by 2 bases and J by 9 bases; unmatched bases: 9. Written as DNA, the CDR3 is TGCGCCAGCAGCTTCAATACGGGACAGGGGGCAGTTGAGCAGTTCTTC. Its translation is CASSFNTGQGAVEQFF.

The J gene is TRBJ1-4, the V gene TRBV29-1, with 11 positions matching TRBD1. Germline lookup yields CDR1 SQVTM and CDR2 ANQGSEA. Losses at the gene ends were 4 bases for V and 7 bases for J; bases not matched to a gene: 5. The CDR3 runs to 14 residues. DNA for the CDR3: TGCAGCGTTGGAGGGACAGGGGGTTTTGAAAAACTGTTTTTT. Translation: CSVGGTGGFEKLFF.

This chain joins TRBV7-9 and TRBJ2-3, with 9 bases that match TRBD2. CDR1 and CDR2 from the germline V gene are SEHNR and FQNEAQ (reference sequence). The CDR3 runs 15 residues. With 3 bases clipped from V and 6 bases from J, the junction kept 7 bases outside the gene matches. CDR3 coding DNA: TGTGCCAGCAGCTTCTCGCGGGGGGGCCTCGATACGCAGTATTTT. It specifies CASSFSRGGLDTQYF.

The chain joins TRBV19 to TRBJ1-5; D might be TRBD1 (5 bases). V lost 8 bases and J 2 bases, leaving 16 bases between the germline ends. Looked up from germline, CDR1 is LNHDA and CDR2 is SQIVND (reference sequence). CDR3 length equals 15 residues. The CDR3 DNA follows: TGTGCCAGTCGGAGGGGTGGGATCGGCAATCAGCCCCAGCATTTT. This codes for CASRRGGIGNQPQHF.

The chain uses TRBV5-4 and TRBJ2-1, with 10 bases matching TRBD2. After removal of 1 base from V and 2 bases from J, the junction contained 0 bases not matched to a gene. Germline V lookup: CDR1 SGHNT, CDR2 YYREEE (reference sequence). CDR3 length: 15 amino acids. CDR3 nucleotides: TGTGCCAGCAGCTTGAGCGGGGGGGCCTACAATGAGCAGTTCTTC. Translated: CASSLSGGAYNEQFF.

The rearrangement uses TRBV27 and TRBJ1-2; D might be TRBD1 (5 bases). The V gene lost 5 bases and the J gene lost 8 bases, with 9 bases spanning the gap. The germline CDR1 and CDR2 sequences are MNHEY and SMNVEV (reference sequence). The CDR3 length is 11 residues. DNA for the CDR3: TGTGCCAGCAGTGCAGGGTACGGCTACACCTTC. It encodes CASSAGYGYTF.

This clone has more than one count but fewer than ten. The CDR3 nucleotides read TGCAGCGTTGCTGCAGGGGTAGAGACCCAGTACTTC. Its protein product is CSVAAGVETQYF. V gene TRBV29-1 combines with J gene TRBJ2-5, with D tentatively TRBD1 (6 bases). The V gene lost 4 bases and the J gene lost 4 bases, with 10 bases spanning the gap. This CDR3 has 12 residues. Germline CDR1 reads SQVTM; CDR2 reads ANQGSEA.

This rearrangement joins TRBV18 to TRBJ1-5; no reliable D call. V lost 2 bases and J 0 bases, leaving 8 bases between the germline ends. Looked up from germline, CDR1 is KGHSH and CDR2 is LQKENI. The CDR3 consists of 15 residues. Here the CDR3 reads CASSPRGYSNQPQHF. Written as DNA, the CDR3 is TGTGCCAGCTCACCAAGAGGATATAGCAATCAGCCCCAGCATTTT.

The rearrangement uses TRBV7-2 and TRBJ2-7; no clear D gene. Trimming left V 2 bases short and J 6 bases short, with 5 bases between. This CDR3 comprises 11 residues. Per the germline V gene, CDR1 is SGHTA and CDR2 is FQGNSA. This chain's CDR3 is CASSLSTEQYF. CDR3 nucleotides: TGTGCCAGCAGCTTAAGCACCGAGCAGTACTTC.

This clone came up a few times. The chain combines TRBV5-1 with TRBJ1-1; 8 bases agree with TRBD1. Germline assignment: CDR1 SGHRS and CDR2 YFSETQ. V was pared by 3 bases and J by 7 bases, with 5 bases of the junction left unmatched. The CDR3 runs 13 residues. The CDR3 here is CASSYGTGGEAFF. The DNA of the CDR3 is TGCGCCAGCAGCTACGGGACAGGCGGTGAAGCTTTCTTT.

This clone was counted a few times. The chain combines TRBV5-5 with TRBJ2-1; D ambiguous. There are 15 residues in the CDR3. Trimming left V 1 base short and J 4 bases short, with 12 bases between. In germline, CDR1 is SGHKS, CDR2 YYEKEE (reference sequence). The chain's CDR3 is CASSLSSSQYNEQFF. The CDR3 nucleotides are TGTGCCAGCAGCTTGTCATCGTCACAGTACAATGAGCAGTTCTTC.

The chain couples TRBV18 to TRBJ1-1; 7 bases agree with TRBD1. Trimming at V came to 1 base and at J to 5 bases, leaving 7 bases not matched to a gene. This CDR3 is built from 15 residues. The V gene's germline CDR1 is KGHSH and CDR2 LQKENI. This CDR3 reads CASSPQGARGTEAFF. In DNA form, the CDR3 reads TGTGCCAGCTCACCACAGGGGGCGAGGGGGACTGAAGCTTTCTTT.

CDR3 in amino acids: CASSPWGGRTDTQYF. The CDR3 coding sequence is TGTGCCAGCAGCCCTTGGGGGGGGCGCACAGATACGCAGTATTTT. V usage is TRBV5-8 and J usage is TRBJ2-3; TRBD2 is a possible D gene (7 bases). V was shortened by 4 bases and J by 1 base, with 13 bases between the two germline ends. The germline V gene has CDR1 SGHTS and CDR2 YDEGEE. This CDR3 has 15 amino acids.

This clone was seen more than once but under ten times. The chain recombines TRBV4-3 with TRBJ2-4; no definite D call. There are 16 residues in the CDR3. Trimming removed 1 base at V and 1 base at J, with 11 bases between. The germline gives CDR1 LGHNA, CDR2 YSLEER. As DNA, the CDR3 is TGCGCCAGCAGCCAAGCGGGTGGTAAGGCCAAAAACATTCAGTACTTC. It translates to CASSQAGGKAKNIQYF.

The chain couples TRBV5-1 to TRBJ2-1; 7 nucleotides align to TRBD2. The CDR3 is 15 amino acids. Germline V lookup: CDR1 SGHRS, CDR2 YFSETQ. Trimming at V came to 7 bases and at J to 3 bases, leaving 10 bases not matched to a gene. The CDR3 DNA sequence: TGCGCCAGCTTCTTAGGGCTAGCGGACTACAATGAGCAGTTCTTC. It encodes CASFLGLADYNEQFF. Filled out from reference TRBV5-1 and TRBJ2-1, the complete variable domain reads KAGVTQTPRYLIKTRGQQVTLSCSPISGHRSVSWYQQTPGQGLQFLFEYFSETQRNKGNFPGRFSGRQFSNSRSEMNVSTLELGDSALYLCASFLGLADYNEQFFGPGTRLTVL.

The CDR3 nucleotides read TGTGCCAGTAGTATAGTCGGGGGCACCGGGGAGCTGTTTTTT. Translated: CASSIVGGTGELFF. V is TRBV19 and J is TRBJ2-2, with D possibly being TRBD2 (6 bases). Germline V gene sequence: CDR1 LNHDA, CDR2 SQIVND (reference sequence). V was shortened by 1 base and J by 4 bases, with 7 bases between the two germline ends. The CDR3 length is 14 residues.

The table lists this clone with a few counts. CDR3 sequence: CASSYRGYGYTF. CDR3 coding DNA: TGTGCCAGCAGTTACCGGGGTTATGGCTACACCTTC. This chain connects TRBV6-5 to TRBJ1-2; no reliable D call. The germline CDR1 and CDR2 sequences are MNHEY and SVGAGI. Trimming pared 2 bases from V and 5 bases from J, leaving 6 bases between. This CDR3 comprises 12 residues.

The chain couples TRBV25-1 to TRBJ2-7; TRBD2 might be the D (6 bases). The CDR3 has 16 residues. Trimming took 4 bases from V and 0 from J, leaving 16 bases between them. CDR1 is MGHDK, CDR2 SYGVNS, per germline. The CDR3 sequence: CASSGQGLGSSYEQYF. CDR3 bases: TGTGCCAGCAGTGGTCAGGGACTCGGTAGCTCCTACGAGCAGTACTTC.

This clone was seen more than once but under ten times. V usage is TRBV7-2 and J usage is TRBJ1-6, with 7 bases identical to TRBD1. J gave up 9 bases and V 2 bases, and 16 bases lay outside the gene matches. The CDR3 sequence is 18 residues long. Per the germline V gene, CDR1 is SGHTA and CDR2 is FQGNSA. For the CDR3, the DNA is TGTGCCAGCAGCTTATCCGGACAGGCCTCTTTTGGCGGTTCACCCCTCCACTTT. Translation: CASSLSGQASFGGSPLHF.

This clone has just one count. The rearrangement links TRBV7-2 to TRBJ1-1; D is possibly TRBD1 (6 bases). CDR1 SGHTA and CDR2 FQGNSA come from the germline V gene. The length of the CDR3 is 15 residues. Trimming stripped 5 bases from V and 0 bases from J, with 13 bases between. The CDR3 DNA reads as TGTGCCAGCAGCCCAGGGGTCTACATGAACACTGAAGCTTTCTTT. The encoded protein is CASSPGVYMNTEAFF.

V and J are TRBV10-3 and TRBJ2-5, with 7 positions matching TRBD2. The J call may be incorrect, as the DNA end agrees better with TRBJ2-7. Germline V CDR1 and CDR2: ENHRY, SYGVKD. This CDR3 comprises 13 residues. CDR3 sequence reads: CATGGLVDGEQYF. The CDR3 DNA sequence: TGTGCCACCGGCGGACTAGTAGACGGCGAGCAGTACTTC.

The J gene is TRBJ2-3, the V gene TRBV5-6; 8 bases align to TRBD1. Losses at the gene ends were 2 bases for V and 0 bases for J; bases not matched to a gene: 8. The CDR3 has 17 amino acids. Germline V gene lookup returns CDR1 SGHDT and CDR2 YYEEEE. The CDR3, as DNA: TGTGCCAGCAGCTTAAACATCGGGACAGGTAGCACAGATACGCAGTATTTT. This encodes CASSLNIGTGSTDTQYF.

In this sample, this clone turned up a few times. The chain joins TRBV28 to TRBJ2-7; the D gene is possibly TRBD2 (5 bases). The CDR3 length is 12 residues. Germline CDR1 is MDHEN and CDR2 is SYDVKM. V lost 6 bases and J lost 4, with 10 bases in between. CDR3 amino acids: CASSLQRYEQYF. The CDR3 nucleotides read TGTGCCAGCAGCTTACAGCGGTACGAGCAGTACTTC.

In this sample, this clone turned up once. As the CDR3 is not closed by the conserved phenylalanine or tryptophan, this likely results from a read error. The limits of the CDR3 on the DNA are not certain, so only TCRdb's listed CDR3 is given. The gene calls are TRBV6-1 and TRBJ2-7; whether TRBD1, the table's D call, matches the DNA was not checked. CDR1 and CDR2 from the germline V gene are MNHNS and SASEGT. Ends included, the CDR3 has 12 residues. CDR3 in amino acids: CASSNPGQVLLP.

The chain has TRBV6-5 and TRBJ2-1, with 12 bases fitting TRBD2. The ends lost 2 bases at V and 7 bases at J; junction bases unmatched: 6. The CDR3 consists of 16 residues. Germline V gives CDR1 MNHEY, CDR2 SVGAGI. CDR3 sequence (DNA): TGTGCCAGCAGTTACCAGACTAGCGGGAGTAGGAATGAGCAGTTCTTC. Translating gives CASSYQTSGSRNEQFF.

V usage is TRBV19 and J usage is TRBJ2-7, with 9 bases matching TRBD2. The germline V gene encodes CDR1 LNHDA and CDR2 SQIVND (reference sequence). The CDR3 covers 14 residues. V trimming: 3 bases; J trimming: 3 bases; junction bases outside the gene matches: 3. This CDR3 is CASSMASGNYEQYF. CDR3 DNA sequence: TGTGCCAGTAGTATGGCTAGCGGGAACTACGAGCAGTACTTC.

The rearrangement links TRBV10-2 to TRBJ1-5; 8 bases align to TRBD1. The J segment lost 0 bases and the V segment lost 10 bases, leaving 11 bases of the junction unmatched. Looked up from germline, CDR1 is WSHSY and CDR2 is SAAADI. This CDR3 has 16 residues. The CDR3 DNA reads TGCGCCACCACCTCGGGGACAGGCTATAGCAATCAGCCCCAGCATTTT. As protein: CATTSGTGYSNQPQHF.

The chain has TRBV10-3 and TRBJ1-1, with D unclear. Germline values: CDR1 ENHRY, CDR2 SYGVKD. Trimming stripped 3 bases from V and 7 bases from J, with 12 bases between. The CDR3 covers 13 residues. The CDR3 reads CAISEHGSIEAFF. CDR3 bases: TGTGCCATCAGTGAACACGGGTCAATTGAAGCTTTCTTT.

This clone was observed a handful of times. CDR3 region: CSVERGVGTYEQYF. CDR3 DNA sequence: TGCAGCGTCGAAAGAGGCGTCGGAACCTACGAGCAGTACTTC. The gene calls are TRBV29-1 and TRBJ2-7; D is undetermined. Trimming left V 6 bases short and J 2 bases short, with 17 bases between. This CDR3 spans 14 amino acids. Germline CDR1 SQVTM, CDR2 ANQGSEA.

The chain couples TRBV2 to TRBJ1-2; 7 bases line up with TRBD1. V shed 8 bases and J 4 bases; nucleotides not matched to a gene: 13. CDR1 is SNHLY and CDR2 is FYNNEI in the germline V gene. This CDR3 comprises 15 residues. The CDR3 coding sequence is TGTGCCAGCGTCTTCGACCGACAGGGAGTCTATGGCTACACCTTC. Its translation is CASVFDRQGVYGYTF.

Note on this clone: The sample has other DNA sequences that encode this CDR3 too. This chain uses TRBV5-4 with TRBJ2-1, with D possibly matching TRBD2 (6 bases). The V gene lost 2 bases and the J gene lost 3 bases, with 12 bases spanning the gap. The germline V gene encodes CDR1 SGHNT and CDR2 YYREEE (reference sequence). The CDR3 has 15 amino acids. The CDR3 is CASSLSGSSYNEQFF. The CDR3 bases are TGTGCCAGCAGCTTATCCGGGAGTAGCTACAATGAGCAGTTCTTC.

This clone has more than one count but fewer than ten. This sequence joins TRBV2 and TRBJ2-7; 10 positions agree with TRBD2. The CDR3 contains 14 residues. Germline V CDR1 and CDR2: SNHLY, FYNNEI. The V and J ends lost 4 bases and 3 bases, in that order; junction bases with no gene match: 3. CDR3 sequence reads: CASSGGLADYEQYF. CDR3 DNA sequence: TGTGCCAGCAGTGGCGGACTAGCGGACTACGAGCAGTACTTC.